This T cell receptor (beta chain) was found in a study of neurological immune-mediated disorders (dated by TCRdb to the late 2010s). Regarding the study in general: The study compared peripheral blood TCR-beta repertoires of HTLV-I-associated myelopathy (HAM/TSP) patients, multiple sclerosis patients and healthy controls using UMI-based sequencing. Longitudinal samples, technical triplicates and paired sorted CD4+ and CD8+ T-cell subsets, alongside PBMC samples, were included among the approximately 99 TCR-beta libraries. Each longitudinal HAM/TSP and healthy donor was sampled at 3 time-points spaced at about 3-45 month intervals. Of the roughly 70 subjects in the cohort, about 14 were HAM/TSP patients, 34 were multiple sclerosis patients, and about 20 were healthy controls.

What the research found in general, with its limitations: The highest TCR clonal expansion was observed in HAM/TSP patients, whereas the lowest was observed in MS patients, even when compared with healthy controls. No identical CDR3 amino acid sequences were shared among expanded clones across subjects, suggesting private TCR-beta repertoires in all groups.

cDNA was synthesized by template-switch 5'RACE using a primer with a 10-nucleotide random unique molecular identifier that tagged each TCR transcript. Each sequencing run produced over 180 million TCR-beta sequences covering 15-18 subjects. The RNeasy kit was used for extraction of total RNA. TCR-beta VDJ regions were amplified with primers for the TCR constant region and the 5'RACE anchor, using the KAPA Real-time Library Amplification kit. Sample indexes and Illumina adaptors were added in a first PCR, and a second PCR then increased library yield. After Ampure bead purification, the roughly 650 bp TCR product was size-selected on a 2% E-gel SizeSelection system. Before pooling, library quality was assessed on a Bioanalyzer, concentration was determined with Qubit, and library quantification was performed with the Kapa Library Quantification kit. An Illumina HiSeq 2500 was used to sequence the libraries paired-end at 2 x 150 bp. To increase sequence diversity, roughly 25-31% phiX was spiked into each library pool. The published analysis was carried out like this. Quality-filtered reads were processed with the UMI-based MiGEC pipeline, which removed over 85% of raw TCR sequences during error correction. VDJ genes were aligned to IMGT germline references, and each clonotype was defined by a unique CDR3 amino acid sequence together with V-J genes. Clonal expansion, Shannon diversity and CDR3 relatedness (CalcPairwiseDistances, ClusterSamples) were evaluated with VDJtools, and phylogenetic trees were built with CLCbio workbench. A clone was classed as expanded if it had 8 or more unique UMIs, a cutoff based on coefficient-of-variation modelling across technical triplicates. Starting from the raw public reads, TCRdb applied fastp trimming at Q25, assembled clones with MiXCR and retained in-frame beta chains. Here each entry gathers all rows of one CDR3 protein and keeps the most common genes and DNA. Clone size and V and J calls follow TCRdb, not the original study. The sample data list roughly 48,000 distinct CDR3 sequences, and under 15% of these were observed just once. The leading ten clones occupy roughly 4.8% of the sample.

The time point label of this sample denotes: longitudinal time-point 2. For unsorted PBMC libraries, 2 million PBMCs were used after storage in RNAlater at -80 degrees C until RNA extraction. Peripheral blood was subjected to Ficoll-Hypaque density gradient centrifugation to isolate PBMCs, which were then cryopreserved in liquid nitrogen. The CDR3 starts with the cysteine, ends with the phenylalanine, and has 12 residues. The CDR3 DNA has 36 bases and is translated from base 1. Cut back by 6 bases and 3 bases, the V and J ends lie 9 bases apart. CDR1 and CDR2 (SGHTS, YDEGEE) derive from the germline V gene. This clonotype was seen many times. Which antigen it targets is not known. Qualities for individual bases were not recorded, and no much larger clone is one base off.

The rearranged chain carries TRBV5-8 and TRBJ1-2, with a weak D call of TRBD1 (6 bases match). Sequencing input: PBMCs. The TCR was taken from a male donor with HTLV-1-associated myelopathy (HAM/TSP). The CDR3 protein sequence reads: CASIHRDYGYTF. The DNA reads as follows: TGTGCCAGCATCCACAGGGACTATGGCTACACCTTC.